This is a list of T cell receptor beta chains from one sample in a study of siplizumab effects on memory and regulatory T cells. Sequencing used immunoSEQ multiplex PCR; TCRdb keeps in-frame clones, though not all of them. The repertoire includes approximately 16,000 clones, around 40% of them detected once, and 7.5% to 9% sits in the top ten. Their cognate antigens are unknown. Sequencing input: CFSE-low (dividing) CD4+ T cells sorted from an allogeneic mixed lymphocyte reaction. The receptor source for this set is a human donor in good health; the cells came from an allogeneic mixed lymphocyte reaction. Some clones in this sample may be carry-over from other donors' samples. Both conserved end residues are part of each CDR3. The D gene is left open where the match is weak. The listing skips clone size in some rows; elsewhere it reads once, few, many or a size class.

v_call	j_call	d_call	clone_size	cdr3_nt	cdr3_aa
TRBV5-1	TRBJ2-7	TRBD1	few	TGCGCCAGCAGCCCTACCGGGACAGGGGGCGAGCAGTACTTC	CASSPTGTGGEQYF
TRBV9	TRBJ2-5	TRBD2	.	TGTGCCAGCAGTTGGGGAGTAGCGGGAGCGGAGACCCAGTACTTC	CASSWGVAGAETQYF
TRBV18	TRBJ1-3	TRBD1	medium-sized	TGTGCCAGCCACACAGGGGGCTCTGGAAACACCATATATTTT	CASHTGGSGNTIYF
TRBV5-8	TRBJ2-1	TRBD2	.	TGTGCCAGCAGCTTGGCTCGGACTAGCAATGAGCAGTTCTTC	CASSLARTSNEQFF
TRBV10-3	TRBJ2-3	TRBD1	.	TGTGCCATCAGGAGGACAGGGATCAACACAGATACGCAGTATTTT	CAIRRTGINTDTQYF
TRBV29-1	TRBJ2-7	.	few	TGCAGCGTTGCACAGTCCTACGAGCAGTACTTC	CSVAQSYEQYF
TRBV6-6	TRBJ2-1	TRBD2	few	TGTGCCAGCAGTTGGACTAGCGGGAGTTATGAGCAGTTCTTC	CASSWTSGSYEQFF
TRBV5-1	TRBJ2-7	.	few	TGCGCCAGCAGCTTGGTCGGGAGCTCCTACGAGCAGTACTTC	CASSLVGSSYEQYF
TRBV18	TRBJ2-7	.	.	TGTGCCAGCTCACCAGTTACCTTAGGCCCCTACGAGCAGTACTTC	CASSPVTLGPYEQYF
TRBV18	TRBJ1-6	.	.	TGTGCCAGCTCACCAGTCTCAGGAACCTATAATTCACCCCTCCACTTT	CASSPVSGTYNSPLHF
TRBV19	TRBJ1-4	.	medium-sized	TGTGCCAGTAGTTCATTGGTTGGACAGCGTAATGAAAAACTGTTTTTT	CASSSLVGQRNEKLFF
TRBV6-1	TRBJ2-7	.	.	TGTGCCAGCAAGGAGAGGGGATTAGGCGAGCAGTACTTC	CASKERGLGEQYF
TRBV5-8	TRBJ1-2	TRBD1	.	TGTGCCAGCAGCTTGGCGACAGGGACTAACTATGGCTACACCTTC	CASSLATGTNYGYTF
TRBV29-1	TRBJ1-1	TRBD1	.	TGCAGTGTGCCGGGACAGGGTGTGGGGAACACTGAAGCTTTCTTT	CSVPGQGVGNTEAFF
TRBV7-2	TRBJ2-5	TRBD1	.	TGTGCCAGCAGCTTACCCACGACAGGGGTGGAGACCCAGTACTTC	CASSLPTTGVETQYF
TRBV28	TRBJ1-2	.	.	TGTGCCAGCAGTTTGTGGAACTATGGCTACACCTTC	CASSLWNYGYTF
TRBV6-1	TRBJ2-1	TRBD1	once	TGTGCCAGCAACTTGGACAGGGCCCCGGGCAATGAGCAGTTCTTC	CASNLDRAPGNEQFF
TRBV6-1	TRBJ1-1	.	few	TGTGCCAGCAGTGTGAAAGGGAACACTGAAGCTTTCTTT	CASSVKGNTEAFF
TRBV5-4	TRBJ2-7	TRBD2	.	TGTGCCAGCAGGGGAACACCGGGACGGGGAGGGGAAGAGCAGTACTTC	CASRGTPGRGGEEQYF
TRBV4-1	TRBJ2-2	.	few	TGCGCCAGCAGCCAAGTTACCGGGTCAACTGGGGAGCTGTTTTTT	CASSQVTGSTGELFF
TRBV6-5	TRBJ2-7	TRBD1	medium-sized	TGTGCCAGCAGTTACCGAGGGACAGGGGCCTTCTACGAGCAGTACTTC	CASSYRGTGAFYEQYF
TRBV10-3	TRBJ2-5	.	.	TGTGCCATCAGTGAGGGAAGGAGCCAAGAGACCCAGTACTTC	CAISEGRSQETQYF
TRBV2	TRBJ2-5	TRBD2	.	TGTGCCAGCAGTGAAGCGCTGAGTAGCGGGAGCCGGCGAGAGACCCAGTACTTC	CASSEALSSGSRRETQYF
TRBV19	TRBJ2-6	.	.	TGTGCCAGTAGTATGACAGGCCAGGGACTTATCTCTGGGGCCAACGTCCTGACTTTC	CASSMTGQGLISGANVLTF
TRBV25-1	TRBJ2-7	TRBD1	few	TGTGCCAGCAGTGAATATGGTGGGACAGGGGTTTCTCTCGAGCAGTACTTC	CASSEYGGTGVSLEQYF